The rows below give T cell receptor beta chains drawn from one sample of a study of neurological immune-mediated disorders. Via MiXCR, TCRdb re-called the 5' RACE reads, giving one row per CDR3 protein. This table holds about 49,000 distinct CDR3 sequences, 9% to 10% found once. The specimen was PBMCs. The receptors stem from a woman in her thirties or forties in good health. Both conserved end residues are trimmed from each CDR3. The order of the fields is V gene, CDR3 protein.

TRBV6-5,ASSFGGARGYT
TRBV5-1,ARSLGSNQPQH
TRBV5-1,ASSLNFRGNYGYT
TRBV5-1,ASSFGGQGSRLSISGANVLT
TRBV6-6,ASSYSKSRDVQPQH
TRBV7-8,ASSFSGTGKGEQY
TRBV29-1,SVYATGFNEKLF
TRBV27,ASSPRTGVGNTIY
TRBV10-3,AISESNTGELF
TRBV7-2,ASSPDRGWF
TRBV6-5,ASGFGPSYYNEQF
TRBV6-2/TRBV6-3,ASRAIDRVYGYT
TRBV20-1,SAMDREGVQPQH
TRBV6-7,ASSYPHRVDTEAF
TRBV20-1,SARPGGLSYNEQF
TRBV5-1,ASSLGRAGGPLNEQF
TRBV10-3,AISETEYEQY
TRBV9,ASSVGGDGELF
TRBV7-8,ASSVTGRNYNEQF
TRBV20-1,SAPPGGVSSYEQY
TRBV5-1,ASSGSGVTDTQY
TRBV15,ATSRDTSGGYTQY
TRBV12-3/TRBV12-4,ASSISRTGEAF
TRBV27,ASREGRGALYNEQF
TRBV6-5,ASSYSSGGGVTEAF
TRBV5-1,ASSLGASLSTDTQY
TRBV29-1,SVEAPTGGLREQF
TRBV7-8,ATSEGAFLYGYT
TRBV3-1,ASSQGRGSETQY
TRBV5-1,ASSQRQGSGGELF
TRBV9,ASSVNIVSNEQY
TRBV5-5,ASSLWDSLNEKLF
TRBV7-3,ASSPPPAFNEQF
TRBV20-1,SAGPRGIDGYT
TRBV15,ATSRDWGTASTNEKLF
TRBV6-2/TRBV6-3,ASSFPTRGNNEQF
TRBV4-3,ASSQDRGLPYEQY
TRBV4-2,ASSPLDYPSTDTQY
TRBV20-1,SARGSGRARTGELF
TRBV12-3/TRBV12-4,ASSLAQGSTDTQY
TRBV4-3,ASSLGTGSYGYT
TRBV30,AWNQFEASHEKY
TRBV3-1,ASSSTSGDPTDWD
TRBV7-2,ASNHYLPAAGNEQF
TRBV6-1,ASSGGGMNTEAF
TRBV6-6,ASSYFSQGAVEAF
TRBV20-1,IHPAKGGHGYT
TRBV21-1,ASSANGGRRI
TRBV5-1,ASSLYSGSRGGDEQF
TRBV20-1,SARSLREGYNEQF
TRBV19,ASSIAGAYEQY
TRBV4-2,ASSQEGLPPYNEQF
TRBV7-2,ASSSRRGCEQY
TRBV5-1,ASSTGTGGTGELF
TRBV5-6,ASSLDISYEQY
TRBV24-1,ATSDPASGGNEQF
TRBV7-3,ASSLVRAGAGNEQF